A selection of T cell receptor beta chains follows, all from one sample in a study of T-cell memory formation after mild COVID-19. From the 5' RACE reads, TCRdb called clonotypes with MiXCR, one entry per CDR3 protein. This sample has 500,000 to 650,000 distinct CDR3 sequences, with less than 25% found just once. What was sequenced was PBMCs or a T cell subset sorted from them (not recorded which). These receptors came from an adult woman who had mild COVID-19 (a few samples of this study predate the infection). Cell type and time point are not known. The CDR3 runs from the conserved cysteine through the conserved F or W. Each record gives: J gene, D gene, V gene, clone size, CDR3 DNA, CDR3 protein. A D gene is named only where the DNA matches it firmly. Rows may omit the clone size; those that give it use once, few, many or a size class.

TRBJ2-1 | . | TRBV3-1 | few | TGTGCCAGCAGCCCAGGGTTTGCGACACAGAATGAGCAGTTCTTC | CASSPGFATQNEQFF
TRBJ1-2 | . | TRBV20-1 | few | TGCAGTGCTCAGAGCCTCTATGGCTACACCTTC | CSAQSLYGYTF
TRBJ2-3 | TRBD2 | TRBV2 | many | TGTGCCAGCAGTGAGGGGATAGCGGGAGGACCAGATACGCAGTATTTT | CASSEGIAGGPDTQYF
TRBJ1-4 | . | TRBV24-1 | . | TGTGCCACCAGTGACCCTCGGTCCCGAGATGAAAAACTGTTTTTT | CATSDPRSRDEKLFF
TRBJ1-2 | . | TRBV6-2/TRBV6-3 | . | TGTGCCAGCAGCACAGGGCAGAACTATGGCTACACCTTC | CASSTGQNYGYTF
TRBJ2-1 | TRBD1 | TRBV12-3/TRBV12-4 | . | TGTGCCAGCAGGGGTCGAGGGACAGGGGACAATGAGCAGTTCTTC | CASRGRGTGDNEQFF
TRBJ2-3 | . | TRBV12-3/TRBV12-4 | few | TGTGCCAGCAGTTTTATTGCTCTTGGACAGAAGACAGATACGCAGTATTTT | CASSFIALGQKTDTQYF
TRBJ1-1 | . | TRBV10-3 | few | TGTGCCATCAGTGCGGGGGGGAGGAACACTGAAGCTTTCTTT | CAISAGGRNTEAFF
TRBJ2-1 | TRBD1 | TRBV29-1 | few | TGCAGCGTTGGGGGGACAGGTTCCTACAATGAGCAGTTCTTC | CSVGGTGSYNEQFF
TRBJ1-2 | . | TRBV12-3/TRBV12-4 | . | TGTGCCAGCAGTTTATCAGGGGCCCTGGGCTATGGCTACACCTTC | CASSLSGALGYGYTF
TRBJ1-3 | . | TRBV12-3/TRBV12-4 | few | TGTGCCAGCAGTTTCCGCCCGGGACTCGGCACCATATATTTT | CASSFRPGLGTIYF